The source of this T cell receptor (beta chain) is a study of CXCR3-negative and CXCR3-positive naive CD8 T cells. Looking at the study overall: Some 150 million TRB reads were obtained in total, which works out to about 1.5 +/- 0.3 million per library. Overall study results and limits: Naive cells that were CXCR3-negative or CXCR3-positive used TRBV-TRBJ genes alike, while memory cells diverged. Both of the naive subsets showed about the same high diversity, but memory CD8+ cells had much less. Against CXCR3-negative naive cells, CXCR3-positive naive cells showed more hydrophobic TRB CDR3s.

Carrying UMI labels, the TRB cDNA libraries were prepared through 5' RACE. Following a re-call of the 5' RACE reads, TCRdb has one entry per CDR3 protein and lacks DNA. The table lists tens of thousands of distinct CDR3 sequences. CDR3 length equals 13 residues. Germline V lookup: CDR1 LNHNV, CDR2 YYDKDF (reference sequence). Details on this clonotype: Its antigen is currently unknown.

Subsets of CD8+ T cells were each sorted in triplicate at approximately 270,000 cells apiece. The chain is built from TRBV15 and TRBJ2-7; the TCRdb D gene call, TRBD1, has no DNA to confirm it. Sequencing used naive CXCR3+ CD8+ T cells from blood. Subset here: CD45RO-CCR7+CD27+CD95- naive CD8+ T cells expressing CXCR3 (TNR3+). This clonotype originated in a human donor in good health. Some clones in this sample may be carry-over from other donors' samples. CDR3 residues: CATSEHRANEQYF.